A single sample gave rise to the 19 T cell receptor beta chains below, sequenced in a study of cytomegalovirus exposure and HLA in healthy donors. It was with 60 Vbeta and 13 Jbeta primers that the PCR ran. Data came from immunoSEQ multiplex PCR; TCRdb stores just in-frame clones and leaves some out. The data hold a few hundred thousand clones, with under 80% observed a single time. The sequenced sample was PBMCs. These receptors were collected from a girl aged 2-10 years in good health and CMV-seronegative.

The rearrangement joins TRBV6-5 to TRBJ1-5; TRBD1 agrees at 9 bases. Germline values: CDR1 MNHEY, CDR2 SVGAGI. The CDR3 is 12 amino acids. Losses at the gene ends were 10 bases for V and 5 bases for J; bases not matched to a gene: 3. As DNA, the CDR3 is TGTGCCACGCGACAGGGGGATCAGCCCCAGCATTTT. This gives the protein CATRQGDQPQHF.

The chain combines TRBV4-2 with TRBJ2-1, with a tentative D call TRBD2 (6 bases). V was shortened by 0 bases and J by 5 bases, with 20 bases between the two germline ends. This CDR3 contains 18 residues. In germline, CDR1 is LGHNA, CDR2 YNFKEQ. This CDR3 reads CASSQEPGGPPKDNEQFF. CDR3 sequence (DNA): TGTGCCAGCAGCCAAGAGCCTGGAGGGCCCCCTAAGGACAATGAGCAGTTCTTC.

The chain uses TRBV5-1 and TRBJ2-7, with D possibly TRBD2 on 6 matching bases. Germline lookup yields CDR1 SGHRS and CDR2 YFSETQ. The CDR3 loop spans 14 amino acids. The V end lost 4 bases, the J end lost 2 bases, and 13 bases lay between the germline ends. DNA of the CDR3: TGCGCCAGCAGCCGTGGGGGGACCCCCTACGAGCAGTACTTC. Amino acid sequence: CASSRGGTPYEQYF. Full variable domain (rest looked up from reference TRBV5-1 and TRBJ2-7): KAGVTQTPRYLIKTRGQQVTLSCSPISGHRSVSWYQQTPGQGLQFLFEYFSETQRNKGNFPGRFSGRQFSNSRSEMNVSTLELGDSALYLCASSRGGTPYEQYFGPGTRLTVT.

J is TRBJ2-1 and V is TRBV5-5, with 9 bases lining up with TRBD1. The germline V gene has CDR1 SGHKS and CDR2 YYEKEE (reference sequence). This CDR3 is 15 amino acids long. J gave up 7 bases and V 3 bases, and 8 bases lay outside the gene matches. CDR3 in DNA: TGTGCCAGCAGCTATGGACAGGGGATGTTGAATGAGCAGTTCTTC. The encoded protein is CASSYGQGMLNEQFF.

V usage is TRBV6-1 and J usage is TRBJ2-7; TRBD2 matches at 8 bases. The germline CDR1 and CDR2 sequences are MNHNS and SASEGT. V lost 11 bases and J lost 2; bases outside the gene matches: 5. The CDR3 length is 12 residues. The CDR3 DNA reads TGTGCCGGAGCGGGGGAAGCCTACGAGCAGTACTTC. It encodes CAGAGEAYEQYF.

The rearrangement joins TRBV6-4 to TRBJ1-2, with D perhaps matching TRBD1 (6 bases). CDR1 is MRHNA, CDR2 SNTAGT, per germline. V was cut by 2 bases and J by 8 bases, with 18 bases left in between. The CDR3 has 15 residues. The CDR3 loop reads CASSDGQGMMEGYTF. The DNA of the CDR3 is TGTGCCAGCAGTGACGGTCAGGGGATGATGGAGGGCTACACCTTC.

The rearrangement uses TRBV27 and TRBJ1-2, with TRBD1 as a possible D gene (6 bases). CDR3 length equals 13 residues. V shed 7 bases and J shed 4 bases, with 13 bases lying between them. The germline CDR1 and CDR2 sequences are MNHEY and SMNVEV (reference sequence). CDR3 amino acids: CASKQGPLYGYTF. For the CDR3, the DNA is TGTGCCAGCAAACAGGGCCCACTCTATGGCTACACCTTC.

This chain connects TRBV4-2 to TRBJ2-7; D may be TRBD1 (6 bases). The CDR3 totals 16 residues. V gave up 0 bases and J gave up 7 bases, with 19 bases separating them. Germline assignment: CDR1 LGHNA and CDR2 YNFKEQ. The CDR3 DNA is TGTGCCAGCAGCCAAGATTCGGGGACACGGCCGGGAGAGCAGTACTTC. Its protein product is CASSQDSGTRPGEQYF.

The CDR3 coding sequence is TGTGCCAGCAGTTTACAGTTCTTC. The encoded protein is CASSLQFF. The chain combines TRBV6-5 with TRBJ2-1; D gene unclear. Per the germline V gene, CDR1 is MNHEY and CDR2 is SVGAGI. V shed 4 bases and J shed 13 bases, with 2 bases lying between them. The CDR3 is 8 residues long.

The chain uses TRBV9 and TRBJ2-7; TRBD2 aligns across 8 bases. J was trimmed by 6 bases and V by 5 bases; bases with no gene match: 13. The CDR3 sequence is 15 residues long. The germline V gene encodes CDR1 SGDLS and CDR2 YYNGEE. In nucleotides, the CDR3 is TGTGCCAGCAGAGACGAGGGACTAGTCTATCTCGAGCAGTACTTC. Amino acids: CASRDEGLVYLEQYF.

CDR3 protein: CASSPGQGGNTIYF. The CDR3 DNA reads TGTGCCAGCTCACCGGGACAGGGTGGAAACACCATATATTTT. The chain joins TRBV18 to TRBJ1-3; TRBD1 aligns across 9 bases. CDR3 length: 14 amino acids. Losses at the gene ends were 3 bases for V and 3 bases for J; bases not matched to a gene: 0. CDR1 is KGHSH, CDR2 LQKENI, per germline.

This chain links TRBV6-5 with TRBJ1-2; D unresolved. Germline V gene sequence: CDR1 MNHEY, CDR2 SVGAGI. This CDR3 is built from 13 residues. The V and J ends lost 10 bases and 5 bases respectively, with 17 bases between them. The CDR3 DNA is TGTGCCAAAGGCGGGGAACAGCCGTATGGCTACACCTTC. Protein sequence: CAKGGEQPYGYTF.

The V call is TRBV2, the J call TRBJ2-1; no definite D call. The CDR3 is made up of 14 amino acids. Per the germline V gene, CDR1 is SNHLY and CDR2 is FYNNEI. The V and J ends lost 2 bases and 2 bases respectively, with 7 bases between them. CDR3 DNA: TGTGCCAGCAGTGAACAGATAACCTACAATGAGCAGTTCTTC. It specifies CASSEQITYNEQFF. The full variable domain, completed using reference TRBV2 and TRBJ2-1, is EPEVTQTPSHQVTQMGQEVILRCVPISNHLYFYWYRQILGQKVEFLVSFYNNEISEKSEIFDDQFSVERPDGSNFTLKIRSTKLEDSAMYFCASSEQITYNEQFFGPGTRLTVL.

This clone was seen only a few times. The gene calls are TRBV15 and TRBJ1-2, with D unresolved. The CDR3 has 14 residues. V was shortened by 4 bases and J by 3 bases, with 12 bases between the two germline ends. CDR1 and CDR2 from the germline V gene are LNHNV and YYDKDF (reference sequence). The CDR3 coding sequence is TGTGCCACCAGCACGATCGGTACAGACTATGGCTACACCTTC. Protein sequence: CATSTIGTDYGYTF.

The genes are TRBV10-3 and TRBJ1-5; TRBD1 matches at 7 bases. This CDR3 comprises 13 residues. The V segment lost 10 bases and the J segment 7 bases; nucleotides outside the gene matches: 10. Looked up from germline, CDR1 is ENHRY and CDR2 is SYGVKD. The CDR3 region has the DNA TGTGCCACCGGACAGGAGGAAGGACAGCCCCAGCATTTT. Encoded protein: CATGQEEGQPQHF.

V usage is TRBV9 and J usage is TRBJ2-1, with TRBD2 matching 9 bases. CDR1 and CDR2 (germline): SGDLS, YYNGEE. Trimming at V came to 4 bases and at J to 10 bases, leaving 12 bases not matched to a gene. The CDR3 contains 15 residues. CDR3 sequence reads: CASSSTSGPQGEQFF. The DNA of the CDR3 is TGTGCCAGCAGCTCGACTAGCGGTCCTCAAGGGGAGCAGTTCTTC.

The J gene is TRBJ2-7, the V gene TRBV18; TRBD1 matches at 7 bases. The CDR3 spans 17 residues. Germline values: CDR1 KGHSH, CDR2 LQKENI. With V trimmed by 5 bases and J by 0 bases, 13 bases remained unmatched. In DNA form, the CDR3 reads TGTGCCAGCTCAAAGGGACAGAACTTTCCGAGCTCCTACGAGCAGTACTTC. It specifies CASSKGQNFPSSYEQYF.

The V and J genes are TRBV5-1 and TRBJ1-2, with D perhaps matching TRBD1 (5 bases). Germline V gene data show CDR1 as SGHRS and CDR2 as YFSETQ. The CDR3 contains 14 residues. V dropped 4 bases and J dropped 2 bases, with 12 bases sitting between them. CDR3 DNA sequence: TGCGCCAGCAGCAATGGGGGGTTCAACTATGGCTACACCTTC. Amino acids: CASSNGGFNYGYTF.

The rearrangement joins TRBV5-4 to TRBJ2-3; the match to TRBD2 covers 7 bases. The CDR3 sequence is 16 residues long. Germline assignment: CDR1 SGHNT and CDR2 YYREEE (reference sequence). The J segment lost 2 bases and the V segment lost 0 bases, leaving 6 bases of the junction unmatched. CDR3 in amino acids: CASSLEGGPTTDTQYF. CDR3 sequence (DNA): TGTGCCAGCAGCTTGGAGGGAGGGCCCACCACAGATACGCAGTATTTT.